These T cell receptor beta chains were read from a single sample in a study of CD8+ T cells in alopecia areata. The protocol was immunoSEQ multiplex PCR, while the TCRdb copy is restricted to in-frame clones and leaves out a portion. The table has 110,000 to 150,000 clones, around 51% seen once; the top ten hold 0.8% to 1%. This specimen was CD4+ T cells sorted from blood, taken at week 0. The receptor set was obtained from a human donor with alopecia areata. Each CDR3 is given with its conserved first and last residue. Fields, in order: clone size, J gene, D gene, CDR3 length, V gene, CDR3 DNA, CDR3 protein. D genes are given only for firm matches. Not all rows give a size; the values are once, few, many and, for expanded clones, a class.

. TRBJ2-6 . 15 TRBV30 TGTGCCTGGAGCCCGGGTATGGAAGGGGCCAACGTCCTGACTTTC CAWSPGMEGANVLTF
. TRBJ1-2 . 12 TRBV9 TGTGCCAGCAGCGTCGACAGTTATGGCTACACCTTC CASSVDSYGYTF
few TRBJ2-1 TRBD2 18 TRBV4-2 TGTGCCAGCAGCCCCCGGTCTCAGAGCGGGACCGGGCCGGGTGAGCAGTTCTTC CASSPRSQSGTGPGEQFF
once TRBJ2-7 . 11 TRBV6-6 TGTGCCAGCAGCCCGTCCTACGAGCAGTACTTC CASSPSYEQYF
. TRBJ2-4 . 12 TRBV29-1 TGCAGCACTGAACGCGGGGGGACAGGGCAGTACTTC CSTERGGTGQYF
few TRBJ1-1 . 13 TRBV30 TGTGCCTGGAAACAGGGATCGAACACTGAAGCTTTCTTT CAWKQGSNTEAFF
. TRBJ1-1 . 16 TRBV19 TGTGCCAGTAGTACCTGGCCCAACCCGGCGGTCACTGAAGCTTTCTTT CASSTWPNPAVTEAFF
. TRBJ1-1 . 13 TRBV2 TGTGCCAGCAGTCGCAAGGGGCGAACTGAAGCTTTCTTT CASSRKGRTEAFF
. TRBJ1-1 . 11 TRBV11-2 TGTGCCAGCAGCTTGAGGGCTGAAGCTTTCTTT CASSLRAEAFF
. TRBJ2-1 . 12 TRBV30 TGTGCCTGGAGTCCCCCGGGGAGTGAGCAGTTCTTC CAWSPPGSEQFF
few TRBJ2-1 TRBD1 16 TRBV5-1 TGCGCCAGCAGCTTGGTCGGGACAGGGGGCGGGAATGAGCAGTTCTTC CASSLVGTGGGNEQFF
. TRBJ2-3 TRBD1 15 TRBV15 TGTGCCACCAGCAAGGGACAGGATTTCACAGATACGCAGTATTTT CATSKGQDFTDTQYF
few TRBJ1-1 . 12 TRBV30 TGTGCCTACGGACGGGGGAACACTGAAGCTTTCTTT CAYGRGNTEAFF
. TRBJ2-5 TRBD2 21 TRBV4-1 TGCGCCAGCAGCCAAGATCGGTTTCCGGGACTAGCGGGAGGGGACAAAGAGACCCAGTACTTC CASSQDRFPGLAGGDKETQYF